These 30 T cell receptor beta chains share one sample of origin, sequenced in a study of spatial heterogeneity in lung cancer. This sample's time point: sample taken at primary tumor resection. The input material, whole RNA from tumor, nontumor lung or frozen PBMC, was sequenced unsorted. MiXCR was run by TCRdb on the 5' RACE reads, yielding one entry per CDR3 protein. The sample lists a few thousand distinct CDR3 sequences; roughly 23% were seen once. The sample consisted of normal lung tissue next to the tumor, taken at surgery. The receptor source for this set is a female donor with early-stage non-small cell lung cancer.

This rearrangement joins TRBV7-9 to TRBJ2-5, with 15 nucleotides matching TRBD2. V dropped 3 bases and J dropped 9; count of bases not matched to a gene: 2. The CDR3 covers 14 residues. CDR1 is SEHNR and CDR2 is FQNEAQ in the germline V gene (reference sequence). The CDR3 nucleotides are TGTGCCAGCAGCTTTCGGACTAGCGGGGGGGCCCAGTACTTC. Amino acid sequence: CASSFRTSGGAQYF.

This clonotype was recorded only once. The chain carries TRBV28 and TRBJ2-7, with 8 bases aligning to TRBD1. CDR3 length: 13 residues. Trimming took 7 bases from V and 5 from J; bases not matched to a gene: 7. Germline CDR1 reads MDHEN; CDR2 reads SYDVKM. The CDR3: CASKWPGGNEQYF. CDR3 nucleotides: TGTGCCAGCAAGTGGCCAGGGGGCAACGAGCAGTACTTC. Using reference TRBV28 and TRBJ2-7 for the parts outside the CDR3, the full variable domain is DVKVTQSSRYLVKRTGEKVFLECVQDMDHENMFWYRQDPGLGLRLIYFSYDVKMKEKGDIPEGYSVSREKKERFSLILESASTNQTSMYLCASKWPGGNEQYFGPGTRLTVT.

This clonotype showed up many times. J is TRBJ2-3 and V is TRBV28, with unresolved D. With 2 bases removed from V and 1 base from J, the gap between germline ends came to 10 bases. This CDR3 has 15 amino acids. Germline V gene sequence: CDR1 MDHEN, CDR2 SYDVKM. The DNA of the CDR3 is TGTGCCAGCAGTTTAGTCACAGACCGCACAGATACGCAGTATTTT. It codes for CASSLVTDRTDTQYF.

By share of the sample, this clonotype is medium-sized. The chain links TRBV7-3 to TRBJ2-3; 15 positions match TRBD2. The trim removed 5 bases at V and 4 bases at J, leaving 7 bases unmatched. From germline, CDR1 is SGHTA and CDR2 FQGTGA. The CDR3 loop spans 17 amino acids. For the CDR3, the DNA is TGTGCCAGCAGCCCGGGGACTAGCGGGGGGTCCGCAGATACGCAGTATTTT. Translated, it gives CASSPGTSGGSADTQYF.

This clonotype occurred many times. The CDR3 loop is CASSLGATSLPYEQYF. CDR3 sequence (DNA): TGTGCCAGCAGCTTAGGGGCGACTAGTCTTCCCTACGAGCAGTACTTC. The rearrangement joins TRBV7-2 to TRBJ2-7; D is possibly TRBD2 (6 bases). The germline V gene encodes CDR1 SGHTA and CDR2 FQGNSA. The CDR3 is 16 amino acids. V was shortened by 1 base and J by 2 bases, with 15 bases between the two germline ends.

This clonotype has just one count. The V call is TRBV3-1, the J call TRBJ1-1; no clear D gene. CDR3 length: 12 amino acids. Germline V lookup: CDR1 LGHDT, CDR2 YNNKEL (reference sequence). V was pared by 2 bases and J by 0 bases, with 1 base between. Here the CDR3 reads CASSQMNTEAFF. CDR3 DNA: TGTGCCAGCAGCCAAATGAACACTGAAGCTTTCTTT.

The sample holds many counts of this clonotype. The genes are TRBV5-1 and TRBJ2-5, with TRBD2 matching 8 bases. CDR1 SGHRS and CDR2 YFSETQ come from the germline V gene. The V segment lost 5 bases and the J segment 5 bases; nucleotides outside the gene matches: 2. CDR3 length equals 12 residues. The DNA for the CDR3 is TGCGCCAGCAGTCAGCGGGGGGAGACCCAGTACTTC. Translating gives CASSQRGETQYF.

The chain carries TRBV2 and TRBJ2-3; D call uncertain. This CDR3 has 12 amino acids. V was clipped by 6 bases and J by 5 bases, with 9 bases between them. In germline, CDR1 is SNHLY, CDR2 FYNNEI. The CDR3 protein is CASSVLGDTQYF. The DNA for the CDR3 is TGTGCCAGCAGCGTACTTGGAGATACGCAGTATTTT.

This clonotype was picked up many times. The chain combines TRBV19 with TRBJ1-2; 7 bases line up with TRBD1. The CDR3 is made up of 16 amino acids. V shed 5 bases, J shed 1 base, and the junction held 10 bases outside the gene matches. Looked up from germline, CDR1 is LNHDA and CDR2 is SQIVND (reference sequence). CDR3 residues: CASSPTTGTINYGYTF. In nucleotides, the CDR3 is TGTGCCAGTAGTCCTACGACAGGGACCATTAACTATGGCTACACCTTC.

In its sample, this clonotype ranks as medium-sized. The chain carries TRBV7-2 and TRBJ1-2; TRBD1 matches at 8 bases. This CDR3 spans 15 amino acids. V gave up 1 base and J gave up 8 bases; unmatched junction bases: 9. Per germline, CDR1 SGHTA and CDR2 FQGNSA. The CDR3, as DNA: TGTGCCAGCAGCTTAGTTCATGGGACAGGCCAGGGCTACACCTTC. Its translation: CASSLVHGTGQGYTF.

This clonotype has a handful of counts. DNA for the CDR3: TGTGCCTGGAGTGTTTGGGGTCACAATCAGCCCCAGCATTTT. The encoded protein is CAWSVWGHNQPQHF. V and J are TRBV30 and TRBJ1-5; no firm D call. Germline assignment: CDR1 GTSNPN and CDR2 SVGIG (reference sequence). The CDR3 is made up of 14 amino acids. Trimming took 0 bases from V and 3 from J, leaving 9 bases between them.

This chain joins TRBV2 and TRBJ2-3; 10 bases line up with TRBD1. J was trimmed by 5 bases and V by 4 bases; bases with no gene match: 12. The V gene's germline CDR1 is SNHLY and CDR2 FYNNEI. The CDR3 contains 17 residues. The CDR3, as DNA: TGTGCCAGCAGTGCGGACCCTGGGACAGGGGCTAAAGATACGCAGTATTTT. Residues: CASSADPGTGAKDTQYF.

This clonotype was detected ten times or more. The V gene is TRBV21-1, the J gene TRBJ1-2; TRBD1 is taken as the D call from the table, unchecked against the DNA. TRBV21-1 is termed a pseudogene. The CDR3 covers 12 residues. The CDR3 DNA is TGTGCCAGCAGGGGGCGAAACTATGGCTACACCTTC. Its protein product is CASRGRNYGYTF.

By sample share, this clonotype is medium-sized. This chain connects TRBV2 to TRBJ2-1; 10 bases fit TRBD1. The CDR3 is made up of 15 amino acids. V trimming: 7 bases; J trimming: 7 bases; junction bases outside the gene matches: 10. Germline V gene lookup returns CDR1 SNHLY and CDR2 FYNNEI. CDR3 loop: CASIPGRDRGNEQFF. The CDR3 DNA is TGTGCCAGCATCCCCGGGCGGGACAGGGGAAATGAGCAGTTCTTC.

The chain combines TRBV4-1 with TRBJ1-6; possibly TRBD1 for D (6 bases). The CDR3 covers 19 residues. Germline CDR1 MGHRA, CDR2 YSYEKL. Deletions cut 0 bases from V and 10 bases from J, with 25 bases between. The CDR3 loop reads CASSQDLYPVTGRRSPLHF. The CDR3 region has the DNA TGCGCCAGCAGCCAAGATTTATATCCTGTCACAGGGCGGCGCTCACCCCTCCACTTT.

By sample share, this clonotype is medium-sized. The V call is TRBV16, the J call TRBJ2-7, with TRBD2 identical over 8 bases. This CDR3 spans 14 amino acids. The germline gives CDR1 KGHSY, CDR2 FQNENV. V shed 2 bases and J 6 bases; nucleotides not matched to a gene: 6. The CDR3 here is CASSQRTSQTEQYF. The CDR3 DNA reads TGTGCCAGCAGCCAACGGACTAGCCAGACCGAGCAGTACTTC. Based on the CDR3 plus reference TRBV16 and TRBJ2-7, the full variable domain is GEEVAQTPKHLVRGEGQKAKLYCAPIKGHSYVFWYQQVLKNEFKFLISFQNENVFDETGMPKERFSAKCLPNSPCSLEIQATKLEDSAVYFCASSQRTSQTEQYFGPGTRLTVT.

Within the sample, this clonotype is medium-sized. V is TRBV6-1 and J is TRBJ2-1, with 15 bases fitting TRBD2. In germline, CDR1 is MNHNS, CDR2 SASEGT. This CDR3 is 15 amino acids long. Trimming took 3 bases from V and 12 from J; bases not matched to a gene: 6. In DNA, the CDR3 is TGTGCCAGCAGTGAGGGGACTAGCGGGGGGATTGGGCAGTTCTTC. This sequence encodes CASSEGTSGGIGQFF.

Within the sample, this clonotype is medium-sized. CDR3 DNA: TGTGCCAGCAGCTCCCTGGGGTCGGACCCTTCCTACGAGCAGTACTTC. As protein: CASSSLGSDPSYEQYF. The chain links TRBV7-2 to TRBJ2-7; D is unclear. This CDR3 spans 16 amino acids. The germline CDR1 and CDR2 sequences are SGHTA and FQGNSA. V was trimmed by 4 bases and J by 1 base, leaving 17 bases between them.

This clonotype is termed medium-sized (0.01 to 0.1%). V is TRBV6-2 or TRBV6-3 and J is TRBJ2-1; TRBD2 might be the D (5 bases). V shed 5 bases and J shed 10 bases, with 24 bases lying between them. The CDR3 is 16 residues long. CDR1 is MNHEY, CDR2 SVGEGT, per germline. CDR3 region: CASSPRGSAGALEQFF. In DNA form, the CDR3 reads TGTGCCAGCAGTCCCCGGGGTAGCGCAGGCGCTCTCGAGCAGTTCTTC.

This clonotype has ten or more counts. The gene calls are TRBV7-2 and TRBJ1-5; perhaps TRBD1 as D (6 bases). The CDR3 runs to 12 residues. The V end lost 4 bases, the J end lost 8 bases, and 9 bases lay between the germline ends. Germline-derived CDR1 and CDR2 are SGHTA and FQGNSA. The CDR3 nucleotides read TGTGCCAGCAGCTCTAGGACAGAGCCCCAGCATTTT. Its protein is CASSSRTEPQHF.

The rearrangement uses TRBV15 and TRBJ2-1; 11 positions agree with TRBD2. J gave up 8 bases and V 1 base, and 7 bases lay outside the gene matches. Germline V lookup: CDR1 LNHNV, CDR2 YYDKDF (reference sequence). The CDR3 runs 16 residues. The CDR3 loop is CATSRVAGGAVDEQFF. The CDR3 DNA is TGTGCCACCAGCAGAGTAGCGGGGGGGGCAGTCGATGAGCAGTTCTTC.

This clonotype is deemed medium-sized. The rearrangement uses TRBV5-5 and TRBJ2-5; 11 bases line up with TRBD2. Germline lookup yields CDR1 SGHKS and CDR2 YYEKEE (reference sequence). The CDR3 covers 15 residues. Trimming at V came to 1 base and at J to 7 bases, leaving 6 bases not matched to a gene. In DNA form, the CDR3 reads TGTGCCAGCAGCTTGACTAGCGGGAGTCAGGGGACCCAGTACTTC. Residues: CASSLTSGSQGTQYF.

This clonotype is categorized as medium-sized. The V call is TRBV24-1, the J call TRBJ2-7; D gene unclear. V was trimmed by 10 bases and J by 0 bases, leaving 12 bases between them. This CDR3 region has 13 residues. Germline V gene sequence: CDR1 KGHDR, CDR2 SFDVKD. The CDR3 reads CATSDVNSYEQYF. The CDR3 coding sequence is TGTGCCACTTCGGACGTGAACTCCTACGAGCAGTACTTC.

This clonotype rates as medium-sized. The V and J genes are TRBV24-1 and TRBJ1-5; D ambiguous. V lost 5 bases, J lost 2 bases, and 9 bases lay in between. In germline, CDR1 is KGHDR, CDR2 SFDVKD. This CDR3 is 14 amino acids long. The CDR3 reads CATSAGVRNQPQHF. As DNA, the CDR3 is TGTGCCACCAGTGCCGGGGTTCGCAATCAGCCCCAGCATTTT.

This clonotype was observed many times. The chain has TRBV7-9 and TRBJ1-1; 8 positions match TRBD1. The CDR3 totals 14 residues. CDR1 is SEHNR and CDR2 is FQNEAQ in the germline V gene (reference sequence). Losses at the gene ends were 4 bases for V and 5 bases for J; bases not matched to a gene: 6. CDR3 region: CASSSNRGNTEAFF. The CDR3, as DNA: TGTGCCAGCAGCTCGAACAGGGGGAATACTGAAGCTTTCTTT.

Many counts were recorded for this clonotype. The chain uses TRBV20-1 and TRBJ2-7, with 8 bases aligning to TRBD2. With 3 bases clipped from V and 2 bases from J, the junction kept 3 bases outside the gene matches. Germline V gene lookup returns CDR1 DFQATT and CDR2 SNEGSKA (reference sequence). This CDR3 has 13 amino acids. The CDR3 protein is CSASGGAPYEQYF. Here the CDR3 DNA reads TGCAGTGCTAGCGGGGGGGCCCCCTACGAGCAGTACTTC.

Judged by abundance, this clonotype is medium-sized. The chain is built from TRBV30 and TRBJ1-5, with 8 nucleotides matching TRBD1. In germline, CDR1 is GTSNPN, CDR2 SVGIG (reference sequence). CDR3 length equals 13 residues. V shed 1 base and J 4 bases; nucleotides not matched to a gene: 0. CDR3 protein: CAWSDRGNQPQHF. CDR3 nucleotides: TGTGCCTGGAGTGACAGGGGGAATCAGCCCCAGCATTTT. Complete variable domain (other parts from reference TRBV30 and TRBJ1-5): SQTIHQWPATLVQPVGSPLSLECTVEGTSNPNLYWYRQAAGRGLQLLFYSVGIGQISSEVPQNLSASRPQDRQFILSSKKLLLSDSGFYLCAWSDRGNQPQHFGDGTRLSIL.

This clonotype is medium-sized in the sample. This chain uses TRBV6-5 with TRBJ2-3, with D perhaps TRBD2 (5 bases). The CDR3 runs 13 residues. The germline V gene has CDR1 MNHEY and CDR2 SVGAGI. Trimming left V 6 bases short and J 0 bases short, with 7 bases between. CDR3 sequence (DNA): TGTGCCAGCAGGGGCGGGAGCACAGATACGCAGTATTTT. This gives the protein CASRGGSTDTQYF.

The sample holds a few counts of this clonotype. One end of the junction is discordant with germline, which a read error may explain. This sequence joins TRBV12-3 or TRBV12-4 and TRBJ2-3; D unresolved. The CDR3 extends over 12 amino acids. CDR3 amino acids: CASSLAADTQYF. CDR3 nucleotide sequence: TGTGCCAGCAGCTTAGCCGCAGATACGCAGTATTTT.

This clonotype is categorized as medium-sized (0.01 to 0.1%). This chain connects TRBV11-2 to TRBJ1-1; TRBD1 matches 8 bases. CDR1 and CDR2 (germline): SGHAT, FQNNGV. The CDR3 spans 17 residues. Trimming removed 4 bases from V and 0 bases from J; junction bases left unmatched: 10. The CDR3 coding sequence is TGTGCCAGCAGCTCCGACAGGGGATTTGTAATGAACACTGAAGCTTTCTTT. Translated: CASSSDRGFVMNTEAFF.